The 24 T cell receptor beta chains reported below all come from one sample, sequenced in a study of cytomegalovirus exposure and HLA in healthy donors. Researchers ran the PCR with 60 Vbeta and 13 Jbeta primers. Profiled with immunoSEQ multiplex PCR; TCRdb holds only in-frame clones, not every one. The repertoire includes about 43,000 clones, 50% to 75% of them detected once, and more than 8.5% sits in the top ten. The sample was PBMCs. The receptors come from a human donor in good health.

The V call is TRBV2, the J call TRBJ1-6, with 11 bases aligning to TRBD1. From germline, CDR1 is SNHLY and CDR2 FYNNEI. This CDR3 comprises 14 residues. V dropped 8 bases and J dropped 10; count of bases not matched to a gene: 7. The CDR3 spells CASLPDRGRSPLHF. DNA for the CDR3: TGTGCCAGCTTACCGGACAGGGGGCGGTCACCCCTCCACTTT.

The rearrangement joins TRBV9 to TRBJ1-5; possible D gene TRBD1, 6 bases. The CDR3 has 13 residues. Germline-derived CDR1 and CDR2 are SGDLS and YYNGEE. The V end lost 4 bases, the J end lost 5 bases, and 10 bases lay between the germline ends. The DNA for the CDR3 is TGTGCCAGCAGCCGGGACAAATATCAGCCCCAGCATTTT. Translating it yields CASSRDKYQPQHF.

The chain recombines TRBV11-3 with TRBJ2-5; the match to TRBD1 covers 11 bases. The CDR3 covers 18 residues. Germline V lookup: CDR1 SGHNT, CDR2 YENEEA. V lost 5 bases, J lost 4 bases, and 15 bases stayed unmatched. The CDR3 bases are TGTGCCAGCAGCGCCCGGACAGGGGGCGGTACGGGGGCAGAGACCCAGTACTTC. Translating it yields CASSARTGGGTGAETQYF.

The rearrangement links TRBV5-1 to TRBJ1-1; D remains ambiguous. The CDR3 has 17 residues. Trimming cost V 5 bases and J 1 base, with 21 bases left between them. The germline V gene has CDR1 SGHRS and CDR2 YFSETQ. The CDR3 loop reads CASRTQRSEAKNTEAFF. CDR3 DNA: TGCGCCAGCAGAACCCAACGGTCCGAGGCTAAGAACACTGAAGCTTTCTTT.

This clone was observed a handful of times. The V gene is TRBV5-1, the J gene TRBJ2-1, with 10 bases that match TRBD2. Looked up from germline, CDR1 is SGHRS and CDR2 is YFSETQ. The CDR3 contains 14 residues. With 2 bases clipped from V and 8 bases from J, the junction kept 4 bases outside the gene matches. The CDR3 DNA follows: TGCGCCAGCAGCTTCAGCGGGGGGGCCGATGAGCAGTTCTTC. It codes for CASSFSGGADEQFF.

The chain employs TRBV25-1 and TRBJ1-1; 8 nucleotides align to TRBD1. V shed 2 bases and J 11 bases; nucleotides not matched to a gene: 10. The CDR3 covers 14 residues. Germline CDR1 MGHDK, CDR2 SYGVNS. The CDR3 reads CASSEDGTGGLAFF. CDR3 bases: TGTGCCAGCAGTGAAGATGGAACAGGGGGTTTGGCTTTCTTT.

V is TRBV15 and J is TRBJ1-5, with 7 bases aligning to TRBD1. The CDR3 loop spans 14 amino acids. Trimming at V came to 5 bases and at J to 5 bases, leaving 6 bases not matched to a gene. Germline V gives CDR1 LNHNV, CDR2 YYDKDF (reference sequence). The CDR3 DNA sequence: TGTGCCACCAGCCTCGAGCAGGGGGATCAGCCCCAGCATTTT. As protein: CATSLEQGDQPQHF.

The chain has TRBV5-1 and TRBJ2-5, with D tentatively TRBD1 (5 bases). Per germline, CDR1 SGHRS and CDR2 YFSETQ. V was shortened by 5 bases and J by 2 bases, with 7 bases between the two germline ends. The CDR3 extends over 12 amino acids. CDR3 loop: CASSSGQETQYF. CDR3 DNA: TGCGCCAGCAGTTCAGGGCAAGAGACCCAGTACTTC.

The chain has TRBV9 and TRBJ2-2, with a possible D match to TRBD1 (5 bases). The V gene lost 4 bases and the J gene lost 3 bases, with 13 bases spanning the gap. CDR1 SGDLS and CDR2 YYNGEE come from the germline V gene. The CDR3 extends over 15 amino acids. The CDR3 loop is CASSPKGRDTGELFF. The CDR3, as DNA: TGTGCCAGCAGCCCCAAGGGCAGGGACACCGGGGAGCTGTTTTTT.

J is TRBJ1-5 and V is TRBV30, with D possibly matching TRBD1 (5 bases). The germline gives CDR1 GTSNPN, CDR2 SVGIG (reference sequence). V lost 2 bases and J lost 0, with 23 bases in between. This CDR3 is 19 amino acids long. The DNA for the CDR3 is TGTGCCTGGAGTTACTGGGCAGCCAAGGGGTCTGATAGCAATCAGCCCCAGCATTTT. Protein product: CAWSYWAAKGSDSNQPQHF. Full variable domain (remainder filled in from reference TRBV30 and TRBJ1-5): SQTIHQWPATLVQPVGSPLSLECTVEGTSNPNLYWYRQAAGRGLQLLFYSVGIGQISSEVPQNLSASRPQDRQFILSSKKLLLSDSGFYLCAWSYWAAKGSDSNQPQHFGDGTRLSIL.

The chain joins TRBV6-6 to TRBJ1-3; a possible D gene is TRBD1 (6 bases). Looked up from germline, CDR1 is MNHNY and CDR2 is SVGAGI (reference sequence). The CDR3 spans 13 residues. V lost 6 bases, J lost 6 bases, and 12 bases lay in between. The DNA of the CDR3 is TGTGCCAGCAGCCGCGGACAGCTAAACACCATATATTTT. Translated: CASSRGQLNTIYF.

V gene TRBV4-2 combines with J gene TRBJ1-4, with 10 bases lining up with TRBD1. Trimming at V came to 0 bases and at J to 8 bases, leaving 6 bases not matched to a gene. Germline CDR1 reads LGHNA; CDR2 reads YNFKEQ. The CDR3 has 16 amino acids. CDR3 amino acids: CASSQEEGQGYEKLFF. The CDR3 DNA follows: TGTGCCAGCAGCCAAGAGGAGGGACAGGGGTACGAAAAACTGTTTTTT.

The rearrangement links TRBV2 to TRBJ2-5; 7 bases match TRBD1. The last part of the DNA fits TRBJ2-7 better; the J call may be wrong. Germline lookup yields CDR1 SNHLY and CDR2 FYNNEI. This CDR3 comprises 13 residues. Written as DNA, the CDR3 is TGTGCCAGCAGAGCACCAGGGGGCTACGAGCAGTACTTC. Translating it yields CASRAPGGYEQYF.

The chain uses TRBV11-3 and TRBJ1-4; 7 bases line up with TRBD1. Germline-derived CDR1 and CDR2 are SGHNT and YENEEA. The CDR3 extends over 18 amino acids. With 5 bases clipped from V and 3 bases from J, the junction kept 15 bases outside the gene matches. CDR3: CASSQETDRYVSNEKLFF. In DNA form, the CDR3 reads TGTGCCAGCAGCCAAGAAACGGACAGGTATGTATCTAATGAAAAACTGTTTTTT.

J is TRBJ1-1 and V is TRBV29-1, with TRBD1 matching 7 bases. The CDR3 consists of 13 residues. Trimming removed 5 bases from V and 1 base from J; junction bases left unmatched: 4. Germline lookup yields CDR1 SQVTM and CDR2 ANQGSEA. Here the CDR3 DNA reads TGCAGCGTTATGGGACAGCAGAACACTGAAGCTTTCTTT. It codes for CSVMGQQNTEAFF.

The chain recombines TRBV6-1 with TRBJ2-4; 8 nucleotides match TRBD1. J lost 8 bases, V lost 1 base, and 4 bases had no gene match. Looked up from germline, CDR1 is MNHNS and CDR2 is SASEGT. The CDR3 extends over 14 amino acids. This CDR3 is CASSEGTGLYIQYF. CDR3 sequence (DNA): TGTGCCAGCAGTGAAGGGACAGGGTTATACATTCAGTACTTC.

The J gene is TRBJ2-7, the V gene TRBV28; 9 bases line up with TRBD1. Germline CDR1 is MDHEN and CDR2 is SYDVKM. The J segment lost 2 bases and the V segment lost 3 bases, leaving 5 bases of the junction unmatched. The CDR3 has 15 amino acids. As DNA, the CDR3 is TGTGCCAGCAGTTTCCGGGACAGGGTCGCCTACGAGCAGTACTTC. It encodes CASSFRDRVAYEQYF.

The chain has TRBV28 and TRBJ2-7, with TRBD1 identical over 7 bases. The V and J ends lost 5 bases and 1 base, in that order; junction bases with no gene match: 8. The V gene's germline CDR1 is MDHEN and CDR2 SYDVKM. This CDR3 has 15 residues. DNA for the CDR3: TGTGCCAGCAGTGACCGGGACAGCCTATCCTACGAGCAGTACTTC. Translation: CASSDRDSLSYEQYF. The full variable domain, completed using reference TRBV28 and TRBJ2-7, is DVKVTQSSRYLVKRTGEKVFLECVQDMDHENMFWYRQDPGLGLRLIYFSYDVKMKEKGDIPEGYSVSREKKERFSLILESASTNQTSMYLCASSDRDSLSYEQYFGPGTRLTVT.

The gene calls are TRBV6-1 and TRBJ2-7; no reliable D call. This CDR3 contains 13 residues. In germline, CDR1 is MNHNS, CDR2 SASEGT. The V and J ends lost 7 bases and 3 bases respectively, with 13 bases between them. CDR3 sequence: CASTPQTLYEQYF. Written as DNA, the CDR3 is TGTGCCAGCACCCCACAGACCCTCTACGAGCAGTACTTC.

The chain couples TRBV30 to TRBJ2-3; 9 bases agree with TRBD2. The CDR3 totals 18 residues. Germline values: CDR1 GTSNPN, CDR2 SVGIG (reference sequence). Trimming at V came to 2 bases and at J to 2 bases, leaving 14 bases not matched to a gene. This CDR3 reads CAWSSWRGGLHNTDTQYF. CDR3 nucleotides: TGTGCCTGGAGTTCCTGGCGGGGGGGCCTTCACAACACAGATACGCAGTATTTT.

This clone was observed a handful of times. The chain combines TRBV6-1 with TRBJ2-3, with unresolved D. The CDR3 contains 12 residues. The germline V gene encodes CDR1 MNHNS and CDR2 SASEGT. The V end lost 9 bases, the J end lost 0 bases, and 7 bases lay between the germline ends. CDR3: CASLASTDTQYF. The CDR3 coding sequence is TGTGCCAGTCTGGCTAGCACAGATACGCAGTATTTT.

The J gene is TRBJ2-1, the V gene TRBV4-3; TRBD2 aligns across 7 bases. Germline V gene data show CDR1 as LGHNA and CDR2 as YSLEER. The CDR3 has 16 residues. V was clipped by 0 bases and J by 3 bases; unmatched bases: 5. CDR3 nucleotide sequence: TGCGCCAGCAGCCAAGATCAGCGGGGATTCTACAATGAGCAGTTCTTC. Amino acids: CASSQDQRGFYNEQFF.

This chain joins TRBV10-1 and TRBJ1-6; D is unresolved. Trimming removed 6 bases at V and 10 bases at J, with 13 bases between. Germline V gives CDR1 WNHNN, CDR2 SYGVQD (reference sequence). CDR3 length equals 13 residues. This CDR3 reads CASSRTRGSPLHF. The DNA for the CDR3 is TGCGCCAGCAGCCGGACCCGAGGGTCACCCCTCCACTTT.

This clone has more than one count but fewer than ten. The chain recombines TRBV9 with TRBJ1-3; D gene ambiguous. The CDR3 is 16 amino acids. V was clipped by 0 bases and J by 1 base, with 11 bases between them. The V gene's germline CDR1 is SGDLS and CDR2 YYNGEE. CDR3 in amino acids: CASSVGAGFSGNTIYF. The CDR3 DNA sequence: TGTGCCAGCAGCGTAGGGGCAGGCTTTTCTGGAAACACCATATATTTT. The entire variable domain, with the rest obtained from reference TRBV9 and TRBJ1-3, is as follows: DSGVTQTPKHLITATGQRVTLRCSPRSGDLSVYWYQQSLDQGLQFLIQYYNGEERAKGNILERFSAQQFPDLHSELNLSSLELGDSALYFCASSVGAGFSGNTIYFGEGSWLTVV.